This T cell receptor beta chain was recorded in a study of T cell changes during pregnancy in multiple sclerosis. Germline V lookup: CDR1 MNHEY, CDR2 SVGAGI. Trimming shortened V by 7 bases and J by 1 base, and 13 bases separated the two germline ends. The CDR3 totals 14 residues. Clones were sequenced by immunoSEQ multiplex PCR, and TCRdb holds only the in-frame ones, with some missing. The sample shows about 110,000 clones, roughly 92% of them seen only once. This chain connects TRBV6-5 to TRBJ1-1; a weak D match, TRBD1 (5 bases). This TCR came from a female donor with multiple sclerosis, enrolled in a pregnancy study. The sample consisted of peripheral blood, taken after pregnancy. CDR3 sequence: CASIFLGANTEAFF. The CDR3, as DNA: TGTGCCAGCATTTTCCTAGGGGCGAACACTGAAGCTTTCTTT.